Here is one T cell receptor beta chain with its context. The antigen is undetermined. The V gene end was trimmed by 6 bases and the J gene end by 6 bases; junction bases not matched to a gene: 6. CDR1 and CDR2 (germline): MNHEY, SMNVEV (reference sequence). This CDR3 has 13 amino acids. This sample was included in a study of cytomegalovirus exposure and HLA in healthy donors. Notes on the study in general: Researchers catalogued about 150 TCR beta chains as cytomegalovirus-associated. HLA restriction was apparent for most CMV-associated TCR beta chains in a later analysis. According to reports, the classifier identified cytomegalovirus status with high specificity and sensitivity. Follow-up analysis later connected one missense variant in DCLRE1C with trimming of TCR beta V- and J-genes.

Primers included in the PCR were 60 Vbeta and 13 Jbeta primers. Profiling relied on immunoSEQ multiplex PCR, and the TCRdb table lists in-frame clones only, not all of them. The sample shows roughly 44,000 clones, 65% to 85% of them seen only once. The sequenced sample consisted of PBMCs. The receptor comes from a man aged 45-65 years in good health and CMV-seronegative. This rearrangement joins TRBV27 to TRBJ2-7, with TRBD1 identical over 9 bases. The CDR3 reads CASRGQGRSEQYF. Written as DNA, the CDR3 is TGTGCCAGCAGGGGACAGGGACGGTCCGAGCAGTACTTC.